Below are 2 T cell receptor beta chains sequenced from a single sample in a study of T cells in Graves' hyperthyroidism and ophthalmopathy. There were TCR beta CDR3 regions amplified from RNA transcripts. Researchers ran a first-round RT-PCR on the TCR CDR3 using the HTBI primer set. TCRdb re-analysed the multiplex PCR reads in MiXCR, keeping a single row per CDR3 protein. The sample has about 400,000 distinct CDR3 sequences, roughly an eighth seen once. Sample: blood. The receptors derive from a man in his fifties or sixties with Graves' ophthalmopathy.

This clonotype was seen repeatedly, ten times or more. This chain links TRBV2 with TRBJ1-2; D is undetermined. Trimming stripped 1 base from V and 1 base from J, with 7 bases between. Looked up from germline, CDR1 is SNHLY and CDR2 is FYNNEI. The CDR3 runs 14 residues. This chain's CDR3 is CASSEDKINYGYTF. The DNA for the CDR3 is TGTGCCAGCAGTGAAGACAAGATTAACTATGGCTACACCTTC.

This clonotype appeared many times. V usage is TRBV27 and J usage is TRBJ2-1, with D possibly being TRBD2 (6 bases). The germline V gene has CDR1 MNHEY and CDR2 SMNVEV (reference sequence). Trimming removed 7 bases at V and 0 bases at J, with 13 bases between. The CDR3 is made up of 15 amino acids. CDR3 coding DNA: TGTGCCAGCACAAACGGGAGAATCTCCTACAATGAGCAGTTCTTC. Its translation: CASTNGRISYNEQFF.